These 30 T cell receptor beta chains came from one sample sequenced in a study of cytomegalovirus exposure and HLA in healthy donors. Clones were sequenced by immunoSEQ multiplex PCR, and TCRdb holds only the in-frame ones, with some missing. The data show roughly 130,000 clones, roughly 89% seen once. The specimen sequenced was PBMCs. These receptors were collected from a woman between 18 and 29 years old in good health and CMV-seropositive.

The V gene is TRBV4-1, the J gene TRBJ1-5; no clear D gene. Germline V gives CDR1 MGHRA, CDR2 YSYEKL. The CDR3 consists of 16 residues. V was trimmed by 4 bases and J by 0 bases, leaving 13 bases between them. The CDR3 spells CASSRGFRVSNQPQHF. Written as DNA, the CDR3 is TGCGCCAGCAGCCGAGGGTTCCGGGTTAGCAATCAGCCCCAGCATTTT.

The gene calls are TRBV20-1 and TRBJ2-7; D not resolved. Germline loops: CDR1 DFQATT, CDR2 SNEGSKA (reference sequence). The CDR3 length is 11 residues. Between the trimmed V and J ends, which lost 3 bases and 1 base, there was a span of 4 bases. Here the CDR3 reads CSASPSYEQYF. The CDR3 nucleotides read TGCAGTGCTAGTCCGTCCTACGAGCAGTACTTC.

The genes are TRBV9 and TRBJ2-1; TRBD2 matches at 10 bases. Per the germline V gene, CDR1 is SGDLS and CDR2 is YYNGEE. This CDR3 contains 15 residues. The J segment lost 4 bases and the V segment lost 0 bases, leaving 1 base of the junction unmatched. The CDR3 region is CASSVVAGGYNEQFF. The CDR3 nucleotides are TGTGCCAGCAGCGTAGTAGCGGGGGGTTACAATGAGCAGTTCTTC.

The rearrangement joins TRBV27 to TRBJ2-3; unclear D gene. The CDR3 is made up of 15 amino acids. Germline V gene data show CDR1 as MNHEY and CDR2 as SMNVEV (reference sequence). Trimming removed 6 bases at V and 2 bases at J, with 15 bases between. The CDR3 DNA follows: TGTGCCAGCAGCATGGGCCGTCGTAACACAGATACGCAGTATTTT. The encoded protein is CASSMGRRNTDTQYF.

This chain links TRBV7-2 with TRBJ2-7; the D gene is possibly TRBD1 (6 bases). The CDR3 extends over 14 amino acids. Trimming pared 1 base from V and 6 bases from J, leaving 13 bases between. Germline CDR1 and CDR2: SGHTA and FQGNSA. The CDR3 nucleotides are TGTGCCAGCAGCTTAGGCACAGGGTTCGGCGAGCAGTACTTC. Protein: CASSLGTGFGEQYF.

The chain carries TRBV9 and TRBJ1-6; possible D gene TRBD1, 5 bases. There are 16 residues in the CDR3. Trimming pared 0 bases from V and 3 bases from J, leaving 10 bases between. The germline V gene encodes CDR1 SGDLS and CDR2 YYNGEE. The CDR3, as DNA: TGTGCCAGCAGCGTAGTAGACAGCAGCTATAATTCACCCCTCCACTTT. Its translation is CASSVVDSSYNSPLHF.

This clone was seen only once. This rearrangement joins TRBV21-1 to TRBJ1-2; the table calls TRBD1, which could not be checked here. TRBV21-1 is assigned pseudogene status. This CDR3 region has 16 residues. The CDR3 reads CASSPRTGTPKGGYTF. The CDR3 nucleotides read TGTGCCAGCAGCCCCCGAACCGGGACACCGAAGGGTGGCTACACCTTC.

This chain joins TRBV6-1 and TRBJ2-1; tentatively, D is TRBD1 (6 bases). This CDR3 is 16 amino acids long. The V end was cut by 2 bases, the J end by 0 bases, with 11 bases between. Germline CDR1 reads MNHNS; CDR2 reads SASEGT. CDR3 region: CASSEIQGISYNEQFF. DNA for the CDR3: TGTGCCAGCAGTGAAATACAGGGAATCTCCTACAATGAGCAGTTCTTC.

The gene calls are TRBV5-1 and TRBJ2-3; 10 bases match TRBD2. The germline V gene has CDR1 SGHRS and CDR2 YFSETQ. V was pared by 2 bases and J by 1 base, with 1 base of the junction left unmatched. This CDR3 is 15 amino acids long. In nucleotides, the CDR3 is TGCGCCAGCAGCTTCGGACTAGCGGGCACAGATACGCAGTATTTT. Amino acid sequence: CASSFGLAGTDTQYF.

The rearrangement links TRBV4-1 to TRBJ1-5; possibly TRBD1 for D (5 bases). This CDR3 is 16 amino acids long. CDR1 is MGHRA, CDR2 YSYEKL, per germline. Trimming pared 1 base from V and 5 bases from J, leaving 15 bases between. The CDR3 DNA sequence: TGCGCCAGCAGCCAAGGGGGCGGGACGGGCGATCAGCCCCAGCATTTT. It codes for CASSQGGGTGDQPQHF.

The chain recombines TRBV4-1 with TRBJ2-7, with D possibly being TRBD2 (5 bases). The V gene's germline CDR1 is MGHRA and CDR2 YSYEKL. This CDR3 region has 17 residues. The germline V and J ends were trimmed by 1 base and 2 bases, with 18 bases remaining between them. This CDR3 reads CASSQGHGRQRTYEQYF. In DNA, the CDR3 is TGCGCCAGCAGCCAAGGGCATGGGAGACAAAGAACCTACGAGCAGTACTTC.

Here the CDR3 DNA reads TGTGCCAGCAGCTTAGGGCAGGGTGTCCCCGGGGAGCTGTTTTTT. As protein: CASSLGQGVPGELFF. V and J are TRBV7-3 and TRBJ2-2; D perhaps matches TRBD1 (5 bases). Germline CDR1 and CDR2: SGHTA and FQGTGA. V lost 2 bases to trimming and J lost 6 bases, with 13 bases between them. The CDR3 contains 15 residues.

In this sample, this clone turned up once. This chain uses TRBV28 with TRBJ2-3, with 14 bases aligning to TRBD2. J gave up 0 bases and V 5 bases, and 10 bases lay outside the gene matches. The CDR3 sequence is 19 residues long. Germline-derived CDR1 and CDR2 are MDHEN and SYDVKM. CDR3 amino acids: CASSPGLAGGLSSTDTQYF. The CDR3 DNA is TGTGCCAGCAGTCCAGGACTAGCGGGGGGCCTTTCTAGCACAGATACGCAGTATTTT.

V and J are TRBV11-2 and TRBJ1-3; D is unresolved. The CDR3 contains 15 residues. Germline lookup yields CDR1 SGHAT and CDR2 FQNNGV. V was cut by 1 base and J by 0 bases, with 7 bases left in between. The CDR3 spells CASSLVGPSGNTIYF. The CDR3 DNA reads TGTGCCAGCAGCTTAGTGGGCCCCTCTGGAAACACCATATATTTT.

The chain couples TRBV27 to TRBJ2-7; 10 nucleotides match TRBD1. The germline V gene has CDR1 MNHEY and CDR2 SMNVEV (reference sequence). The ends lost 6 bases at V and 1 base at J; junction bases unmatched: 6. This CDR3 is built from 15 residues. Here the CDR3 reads CASRGPGQGSYEQYF. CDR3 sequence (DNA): TGTGCCAGCAGGGGACCGGGACAGGGGTCCTACGAGCAGTACTTC.

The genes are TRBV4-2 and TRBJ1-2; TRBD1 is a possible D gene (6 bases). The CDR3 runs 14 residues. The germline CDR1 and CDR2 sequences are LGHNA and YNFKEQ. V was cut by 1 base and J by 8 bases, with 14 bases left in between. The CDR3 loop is CASSQGIQGSGYTF. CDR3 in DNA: TGTGCCAGCAGCCAAGGCATCCAGGGGAGCGGCTACACCTTC.

This CDR3 is CASRGAVRTEAFF. The CDR3 DNA is TGTGCCTCCAGGGGGGCAGTGAGAACTGAAGCTTTCTTT. The chain uses TRBV19 and TRBJ1-1; TRBD1 aligns across 7 bases. The germline CDR1 and CDR2 sequences are LNHDA and SQIVND (reference sequence). Losses at the gene ends were 11 bases for V and 5 bases for J; bases not matched to a gene: 11. The CDR3 extends over 13 amino acids.

The CDR3 DNA follows: TGTGCCAGCAGCATGGGTGGGGCGAAAGAGACCCAGTACTTC. This encodes CASSMGGAKETQYF. This chain joins TRBV5-8 and TRBJ2-5; TRBD1 might be the D (5 bases). V was trimmed by 4 bases and J by 3 bases, leaving 13 bases between them. CDR3 length: 14 residues. In germline, CDR1 is SGHTS, CDR2 YDEGEE.

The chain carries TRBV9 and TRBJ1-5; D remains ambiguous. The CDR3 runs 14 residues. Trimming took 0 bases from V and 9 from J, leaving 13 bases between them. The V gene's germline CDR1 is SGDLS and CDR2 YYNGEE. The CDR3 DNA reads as TGTGCCAGCAGCGTAGAAAGTAGGGAGGGGCCCCAGCATTTT. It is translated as CASSVESREGPQHF.

The CDR3 DNA is TGTGCTAGTGGTTTGTCGGTTTTGACTGAAGCTTTCTTT. It is translated as CASGLSVLTEAFF. The rearrangement links TRBV12-5 to TRBJ1-1; D uncertain. The germline V gene has CDR1 LGHNT and CDR2 FRNRAP. The CDR3 is 13 amino acids. V shed 2 bases and J shed 5 bases, with 9 bases lying between them. Drawing the rest from reference TRBV12-5 and TRBJ1-1, the complete variable domain is DARVTQTPRHKVTEMGQEVTMRCQPILGHNTVFWYRQTMMQGLELLAYFRNRAPLDDSGMPKDRFSAEMPDATLATLKIQPSEPRDSAVYFCASGLSVLTEAFFGQGTRLTVV.

DNA for the CDR3: TGTGCCAGCAGTAGTAATGGGGGCGGGGGTGAAGCTTTCTTT. Protein sequence: CASSSNGGGGEAFF. This chain uses TRBV28 with TRBJ1-1; D perhaps matches TRBD1 (6 bases). CDR1 is MDHEN, CDR2 SYDVKM, per germline. V dropped 5 bases and J dropped 7 bases, with 17 bases sitting between them. This CDR3 region has 14 residues.

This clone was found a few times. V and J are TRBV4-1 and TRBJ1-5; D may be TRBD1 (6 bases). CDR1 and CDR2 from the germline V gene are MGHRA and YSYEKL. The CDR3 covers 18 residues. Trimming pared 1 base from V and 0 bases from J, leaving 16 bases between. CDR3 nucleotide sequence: TGCGCCAGCAGCCAAGCGGACAGCGGTGGGGGTAGCAATCAGCCCCAGCATTTT. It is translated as CASSQADSGGGSNQPQHF.

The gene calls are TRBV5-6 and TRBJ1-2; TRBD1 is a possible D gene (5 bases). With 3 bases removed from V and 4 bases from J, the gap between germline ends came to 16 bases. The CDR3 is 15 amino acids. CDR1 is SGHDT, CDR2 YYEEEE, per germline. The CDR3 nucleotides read TGTGCCAGCAGCTCCAGGGTCTCCCTCCCCTATGGCTACACCTTC. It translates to CASSSRVSLPYGYTF. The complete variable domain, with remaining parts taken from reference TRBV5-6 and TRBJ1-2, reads DAGVTQSPTHLIKTRGQQVTLRCSPKSGHDTVSWYQQALGQGPQFIFQYYEEEERQRGNFPDRFSGHQFPNYSSELNVNALLLGDSALYLCASSSRVSLPYGYTFGSGTRLTVV.

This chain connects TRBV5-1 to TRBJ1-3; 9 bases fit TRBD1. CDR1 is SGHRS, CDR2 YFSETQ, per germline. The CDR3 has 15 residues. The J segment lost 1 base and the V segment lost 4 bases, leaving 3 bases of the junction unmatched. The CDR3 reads CASSQQGASGNTIYF. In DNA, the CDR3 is TGCGCCAGCAGCCAACAGGGGGCGTCTGGAAACACCATATATTTT.

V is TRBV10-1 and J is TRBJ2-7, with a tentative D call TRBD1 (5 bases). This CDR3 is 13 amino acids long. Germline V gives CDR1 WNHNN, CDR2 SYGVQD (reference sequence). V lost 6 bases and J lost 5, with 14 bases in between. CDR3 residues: CASSPGPKDEQYF. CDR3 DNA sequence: TGCGCCAGCAGCCCAGGGCCCAAGGACGAGCAGTACTTC.

CDR3 loop: CASSILAGPYEQYF. Written as DNA, the CDR3 is TGTGCCAGTAGTATATTGGCGGGTCCCTACGAGCAGTACTTC. V usage is TRBV19 and J usage is TRBJ2-7, with D possibly matching TRBD2 (5 bases). Germline values: CDR1 LNHDA, CDR2 SQIVND (reference sequence). This CDR3 is 14 amino acids long. The ends were cut back, 2 bases at V and 2 bases at J, with 10 bases in the middle.

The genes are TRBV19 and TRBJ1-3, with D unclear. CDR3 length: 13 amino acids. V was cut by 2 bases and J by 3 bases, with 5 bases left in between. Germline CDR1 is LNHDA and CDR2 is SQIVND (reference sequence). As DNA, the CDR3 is TGTGCCAGTAGTATAAGCGATGGAAACACCATATATTTT. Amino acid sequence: CASSISDGNTIYF.

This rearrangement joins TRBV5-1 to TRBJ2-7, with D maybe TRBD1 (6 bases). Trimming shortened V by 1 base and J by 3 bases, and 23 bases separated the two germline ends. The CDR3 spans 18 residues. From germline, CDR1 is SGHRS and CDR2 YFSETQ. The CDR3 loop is CASSLKLGGRANLYEQYF. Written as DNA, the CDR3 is TGCGCCAGCAGCTTGAAGTTAGGGGGTCGGGCGAACCTCTACGAGCAGTACTTC.

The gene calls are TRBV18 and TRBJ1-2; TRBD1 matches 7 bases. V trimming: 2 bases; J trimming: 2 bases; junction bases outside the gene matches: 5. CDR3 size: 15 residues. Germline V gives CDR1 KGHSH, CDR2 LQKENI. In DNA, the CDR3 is TGTGCCAGCTCACCATACGAGGGGGCAAACTATGGCTACACCTTC. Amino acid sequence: CASSPYEGANYGYTF.

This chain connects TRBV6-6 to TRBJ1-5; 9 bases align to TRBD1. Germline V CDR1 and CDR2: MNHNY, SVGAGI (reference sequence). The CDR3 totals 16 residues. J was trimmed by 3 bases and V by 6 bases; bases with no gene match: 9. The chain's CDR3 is CASSNPGQGFNQPQHF. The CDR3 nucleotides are TGTGCCAGCAGCAACCCGGGACAGGGTTTCAATCAGCCCCAGCATTTT.